Below, one TCR beta chain is given with its context. Its antigen remains unknown. V was clipped by 4 bases and J by 4 bases; unmatched bases: 10. The V gene's germline CDR1 is SNHLY and CDR2 FYNNEI. The CDR3 length is 17 residues. The record originates from a study of cytomegalovirus exposure and HLA in healthy donors. Broader study findings: Available immune exposure information covered CMV serostatus only.

Use of 60 Vbeta and 13 Jbeta primers characterized the PCR. Generated by immunoSEQ multiplex PCR, the TCRdb table keeps only in-frame clones and is missing some. The profile shows roughly 140,000 clones, about three quarters of them singletons. This donor has no recorded CMV serostatus. The rearrangement uses TRBV2 and TRBJ2-3; 11 nucleotides agree with TRBD2. This TCR was sampled from a human donor in good health. The sample comprised PBMCs. CDR3 DNA sequence: TGTGCCAGCAGTGTAGCGGGGGGGCCAGGAGGCGCAGATACGCAGTATTTT. Translating gives CASSVAGGPGGADTQYF.